This entry features one T cell receptor (beta chain) sequence. Profiling relied on immunoSEQ multiplex PCR, and the TCRdb table lists in-frame clones only, not all of them. The sample lists tens of thousands of clones; just over 90% were seen once. This sample was included in a study of T cell changes during pregnancy in multiple sclerosis. V was trimmed by 2 bases and J by 4 bases, leaving 15 bases between them. The CDR3 has 16 residues. Germline V CDR1 and CDR2: MGHRA, YSYEKL. The sequenced sample was CD4+ T cells from peripheral blood mononuclear cells, obtained before pregnancy. This rearrangement joins TRBV4-1 to TRBJ1-3; D remains unclear. This receptor was identified in a female donor with multiple sclerosis, enrolled in a pregnancy study. The CDR3: CASSQPVAVSGNTIYF. DNA of the CDR3: TGCGCCAGCAGCCAACCCGTTGCGGTCTCGGGAAACACCATATATTTT.